The 15 T cell receptor beta chains below come from one sample, sequenced in a study of T cells in Graves' hyperthyroidism and ophthalmopathy. It was RNA transcripts that yielded the amplified TCR beta CDR3 regions. The HTBI primer set drove a first-round RT-PCR of the TCR CDR3. TCRdb reprocessed the multiplex PCR reads via MiXCR and lists one record per CDR3 protein. Of 490,000 or so distinct CDR3 sequences listed, approximately 20% are singletons. Specimen: blood. The receptors were sampled from a man between 35 and 55 years old with Graves' ophthalmopathy.

A few counts support this clonotype. A junction end diverges from the germline sequence, so it may reflect a read error. CDR3 amino acids: CASSSDGNNEQSF. The CDR3 DNA is TGCGCCAGCAGCTCCGACGGTAACAATGAGCAGTCCTTC. The V and J genes are TRBV5-1 and TRBJ2-1, with D unclear. CDR3 length: 13 amino acids. Germline-derived CDR1 and CDR2 are SGHRS and YFSETQ.

J is TRBJ2-1 and V is TRBV3-1; 11 bases are shared with TRBD2. Germline V gene lookup returns CDR1 LGHDT and CDR2 YNNKEL (reference sequence). Losses at the gene ends were 5 bases for V and 10 bases for J; bases not matched to a gene: 7. The CDR3 is made up of 14 amino acids. The CDR3 sequence: CASSVAGGRGEQFF. The CDR3 bases are TGTGCCAGCAGCGTAGCGGGAGGGCGAGGGGAGCAGTTCTTC.

This clonotype was detected a few times. The chain employs TRBV19 and TRBJ2-1; 14 bases align to TRBD2. This CDR3 is built from 16 residues. CDR1 is LNHDA and CDR2 is SQIVND in the germline V gene (reference sequence). The ends lost 1 base at V and 6 bases at J; junction bases unmatched: 2. The CDR3 nucleotides read TGTGCCAGTAGTATAGGACTAGCGGGAGGGTTCAATGAGCAGTTCTTC. Protein: CASSIGLAGGFNEQFF.

This clonotype came up a few times. The chain employs TRBV15 and TRBJ1-3; D remains ambiguous. Deletions cut 8 bases from V and 4 bases from J, with 9 bases between. The CDR3 length is 12 residues. Germline V gives CDR1 LNHNV, CDR2 YYDKDF (reference sequence). The chain's CDR3 is CATVGFGNTIYF. Written as DNA, the CDR3 is TGTGCCACCGTGGGGTTCGGAAACACCATATATTTT. The whole variable domain, remainder taken from reference TRBV15 and TRBJ1-3, is DAMVIQNPRYQVTQFGKPVTLSCSQTLNHNVMYWYQQKSSQAPKLLFHYYDKDFNNEADTPDNFQSRRPNTSFCFLDIRSPGLGDTAMYLCATVGFGNTIYFGEGSWLTVV.

The V and J genes are TRBV28 and TRBJ2-6, with TRBD1 as a possible D gene (6 bases). Trimming cost V 8 bases and J 4 bases, with 15 bases left between them. This CDR3 is built from 15 residues. Germline V gene data show CDR1 as MDHEN and CDR2 as SYDVKM. The CDR3 protein is CASRDTLFGANVLTF. The CDR3 DNA sequence: TGTGCCAGCCGGGACACCCTCTTCGGGGCCAACGTCCTGACTTTC.

This clonotype appeared a few times. The CDR3 loop reads CASSVVQAETQYF. The DNA of the CDR3 is TGTGCCAGCAGTGTGGTTCAAGCGGAGACCCAGTACTTC. The chain joins TRBV2 to TRBJ2-5; D is uncertain. This CDR3 region has 13 residues. Germline assignment: CDR1 SNHLY and CDR2 FYNNEI. Trimming shortened V by 4 bases and J by 5 bases, and 11 bases separated the two germline ends.

This clonotype was found many times. The genes are TRBV3-1 and TRBJ2-1, with D possibly called TRBD1 or TRBD2 (5 bases each). V was pared by 1 base and J by 9 bases, with 16 bases between. Germline V gene data show CDR1 as LGHDT and CDR2 as YNNKEL (reference sequence). The CDR3 runs to 15 residues. The CDR3 reads CASSQGGQRGTEQFF. The CDR3 DNA follows: TGTGCCAGCAGCCAAGGCGGCCAAAGAGGGACTGAGCAGTTCTTC.

The chain employs TRBV11-2 and TRBJ2-1, with 9 nucleotides matching TRBD1. CDR3 size: 17 residues. Germline trimming cut 0 bases from V and 1 base from J; bases unmatched to any gene: 4. CDR1 is SGHAT and CDR2 is FQNNGV in the germline V gene. This CDR3 is CASSLDRGQGSYNEQFF. In DNA form, the CDR3 reads TGTGCCAGCAGCTTAGATAGGGGACAGGGATCCTACAATGAGCAGTTCTTC.

This clonotype was counted ten times or more. The rearrangement uses TRBV28 and TRBJ2-4; possibly TRBD1 for D (6 bases). The CDR3 is 19 amino acids. From germline, CDR1 is MDHEN and CDR2 SYDVKM. V was cut by 0 bases and J by 0 bases, with 18 bases left in between. Here the CDR3 reads CASSLWGDRILLAKNIQYF. The CDR3 DNA sequence: TGTGCCAGCAGTTTATGGGGAGACAGGATACTCCTAGCCAAAAACATTCAGTACTTC.

The chain couples TRBV11-2 to TRBJ2-1, with 10 bases aligning to TRBD2. Germline loops: CDR1 SGHAT, CDR2 FQNNGV. The CDR3 loop spans 18 amino acids. V dropped 8 bases and J dropped 5; count of bases not matched to a gene: 18. The CDR3 region is CASGYPPTGTSVNNEQFF. CDR3 nucleotide sequence: TGTGCCAGCGGATACCCCCCTACCGGGACTAGCGTTAACAATGAGCAGTTCTTC.

The rearrangement joins TRBV20-1 to TRBJ1-1; no clear D gene. The CDR3 totals 14 residues. The germline V gene encodes CDR1 DFQATT and CDR2 SNEGSKA (reference sequence). Trimming removed 5 bases from V and 0 bases from J, with 13 bases in between. The chain's CDR3 is CSALDRTLNTEAFF. The CDR3 DNA is TGCAGTGCTCTTGACCGGACTCTGAACACTGAAGCTTTCTTT.

The V call is TRBV5-1, the J call TRBJ2-1, with 13 bases aligning to TRBD2. Germline V CDR1 and CDR2: SGHRS, YFSETQ. V gave up 2 bases and J gave up 7 bases; unmatched junction bases: 3. The CDR3 consists of 15 residues. CDR3 bases: TGCGCCAGCAGCTTACTAGCGGGAGGGGCGAATGAGCAGTTCTTC. Protein: CASSLLAGGANEQFF.

This clonotype has ten or more counts. V usage is TRBV2 and J usage is TRBJ1-1; 7 positions match TRBD1. The V gene end was trimmed by 6 bases and the J gene end by 0 bases; junction bases not matched to a gene: 4. This CDR3 comprises 14 residues. Germline CDR1 is SNHLY and CDR2 is FYNNEI. CDR3 sequence reads: CASRRTGVNTEAFF. CDR3 DNA: TGTGCCAGCAGAAGAACAGGGGTGAACACTGAAGCTTTCTTT. The variable domain in full, with the rest retrieved from reference TRBV2 and TRBJ1-1, is EPEVTQTPSHQVTQMGQEVILRCVPISNHLYFYWYRQILGQKVEFLVSFYNNEISEKSEIFDDQFSVERPDGSNFTLKIRSTKLEDSAMYFCASRRTGVNTEAFFGQGTRLTVV.

This clonotype came up a few times. The V gene is TRBV30, the J gene TRBJ2-5; 10 nucleotides agree with TRBD2. Unmatched junction bases numbered 5, after V lost 2 bases and J lost 5 bases. Germline assignment: CDR1 GTSNPN and CDR2 SVGIG (reference sequence). The CDR3 has 14 residues. The CDR3 sequence: CAWSSTSGIETQYF. In DNA, the CDR3 is TGTGCCTGGAGTTCAACTAGCGGGATTGAGACCCAGTACTTC.

This clonotype is a singleton in its sample. A much larger clonotype is one base distant, so this may be a read error. CDR3 coding DNA: TGTGCCAGCAGTTTAAGGACTCCCCGGGGTACGCAGTATTTT. It encodes CASSLRTPRGTQYF. The chain combines TRBV28 with TRBJ2-3, with D perhaps TRBD2 (5 bases). V lost 2 bases and J lost 8, with 14 bases in between. CDR3 length: 14 amino acids. Germline V gene data show CDR1 as MDHEN and CDR2 as SYDVKM.